This TCR beta chain was captured in a study of T cell repertoires in cytomegalovirus infection. Each CDR3 protein is one row after TCRdb ran MiXCR on the reads. The sample shows over 250,000 distinct CDR3 sequences, roughly 25% of them seen only once. This clonotype was counted ten times or more. The CDR3 has 12 residues. V was pared by 5 bases and J by 11 bases, with 13 bases between. CDR1 and CDR2 (germline): SGHTA, FQGNSA. The material sequenced was PBMCs. The chain carries TRBV7-2 and TRBJ2-1, with no clear D. This clonotype was sampled from a human donor in good health (CMV status not recorded). Some clones in this sample may be carry-over from other donors' samples. The CDR3 bases are TGTGCCAGCAGCGCGCTGTTCGCAAAGCAGTTCTTC. It is translated as CASSALFAKQFF. The full variable domain, in which reference TRBV7-2 and TRBJ2-1 provide the parts outside the CDR3, is GAGVSQSPSNKVTEKGKDVELRCDPISGHTALYWYRQSLGQGLEFLIYFQGNSAPDKSGLPSDRFSAERTGGSVSTLTIQRTQQEDSAVYLCASSALFAKQFFGPGTRLTVL.